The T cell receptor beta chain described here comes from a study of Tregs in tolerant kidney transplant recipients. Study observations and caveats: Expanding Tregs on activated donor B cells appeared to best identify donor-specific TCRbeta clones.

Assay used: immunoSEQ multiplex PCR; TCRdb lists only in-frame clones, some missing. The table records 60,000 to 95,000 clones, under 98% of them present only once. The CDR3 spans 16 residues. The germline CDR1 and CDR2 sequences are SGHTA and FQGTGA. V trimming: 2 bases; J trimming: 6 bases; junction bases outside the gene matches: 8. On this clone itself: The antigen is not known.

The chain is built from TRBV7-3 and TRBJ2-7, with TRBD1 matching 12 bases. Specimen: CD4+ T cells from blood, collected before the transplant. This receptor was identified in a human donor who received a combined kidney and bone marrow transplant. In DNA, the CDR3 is TGTGCCAGCAGCTTATTGGGACCGGGACAGGGGGCCGAGCAGTACTTC. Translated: CASSLLGPGQGAEQYF.